A selection of T cell receptor beta chains follows, all from one sample in a study of T cell repertoires in cytomegalovirus infection. TCRdb ran MiXCR on the reads and lists one entry per CDR3 protein. This table holds 100,000 to 150,000 distinct CDR3 sequences, roughly 9% found once. The specimen was PBMCs. All receptors come from a human donor in good health (CMV status not recorded). Some clones in this sample may be carry-over from other donors' samples. CDR3s leave out the opening cysteine and the closing phenylalanine or tryptophan. Each record gives: V gene, D gene, CDR3 protein. The D gene is left open where the match is weak.

V gene: TRBV6-5
D gene: NA
CDR3 protein: ATNRAPRETQY

V gene: TRBV2
D gene: TRBD1
CDR3 protein: ASSRTGSMNTEAF

V gene: TRBV7-2
D gene: TRBD1
CDR3 protein: ASSIRQGRGEAF

V gene: TRBV25-1
D gene: NA
CDR3 protein: ASSGYTATNEKLF

V gene: TRBV14
D gene: TRBD1
CDR3 protein: ASSQTGGDFEQF

V gene: TRBV20-1
D gene: TRBD1
CDR3 protein: SAPDRGLRGYT

V gene: TRBV28
D gene: TRBD2
CDR3 protein: ASRQSGATYEQY

V gene: TRBV2
D gene: TRBD2
CDR3 protein: ASSIFLADFTDTQY

V gene: TRBV7-7
D gene: TRBD2
CDR3 protein: ASSLALASGQETQY

V gene: TRBV11-2
D gene: NA
CDR3 protein: ASSPRGRVYTEAF

V gene: TRBV7-2
D gene: TRBD1
CDR3 protein: ASSLRDRGAF

V gene: TRBV19
D gene: NA
CDR3 protein: ASSISRGPPRANVLT